The 2 T cell receptor beta chains below come from one sample, sequenced in a study of Graves' ophthalmopathy and Graves' hyperthyroidism. Amplification targeted the TCR beta CDR3 regions, with RNA transcripts as the source material. RT-PCR in the first round used HTBI primers; a second-round multiplex PCR followed. Using its own MiXCR run on the multiplex PCR reads, TCRdb lists one record per CDR3 protein. Of 660,000 or so distinct CDR3 sequences in the sample, over 40% were seen once. The sample was peripheral blood. These receptors all stem from an adult man with Graves' ophthalmopathy.

This clonotype came up a few times. The V gene is TRBV5-4, the J gene TRBJ1-1; 9 bases align to TRBD1. After removal of 3 bases from V and 5 bases from J, the junction contained 5 bases not matched to a gene. There are 14 residues in the CDR3. The germline V gene has CDR1 SGHNT and CDR2 YYREEE (reference sequence). Here the CDR3 DNA reads TGTGCCAGCAGCTCGGGACAGGGAAAAACTGAAGCTTTCTTT. It yields the protein CASSSGQGKTEAFF. The whole variable domain, remainder taken from reference TRBV5-4 and TRBJ1-1, is ETGVTQSPTHLIKTRGQQVTLRCSSQSGHNTVSWYQQALGQGPQFIFQYYREEENGRGNFPPRFSGLQFPNYSSELNVNALELDDSALYLCASSSGQGKTEAFFGQGTRLTVV.

This clonotype was found many times. The gene calls are TRBV3-1 and TRBJ1-2, with a possible D match to TRBD1 (5 bases). This CDR3 comprises 14 residues. Germline loops: CDR1 LGHDT, CDR2 YNNKEL (reference sequence). The V end lost 3 bases, the J end lost 5 bases, and 13 bases lay between the germline ends. In DNA, the CDR3 is TGTGCCAGCAGCCATGCTTTGAGGGGTTATGGCTACACCTTC. Protein sequence: CASSHALRGYGYTF. The full variable domain, its missing parts supplied by reference TRBV3-1 and TRBJ1-2, is DTAVSQTPKYLVTQMGNDKSIKCEQNLGHDTMYWYKQDSKKFLKIMFSYNNKELIINETVPNRFSPKSPDKAHLNLHINSLELGDSAVYFCASSHALRGYGYTFGSGTRLTVV.